This TCR beta chain was sequenced for a study of identical twins. Findings and caveats of the study: Twin-shared out-of-frame alpha sequences showed excess low generation probability.

Using its own MiXCR run on the 5' RACE reads, TCRdb lists one record per CDR3 protein. This repertoire shows a few hundred thousand distinct CDR3 sequences, about 8.9% found once; its top ten account for less than 4%. The sample holds many counts of this clonotype. Its target is not known. There were only healthy Caucasians among the donors. CDR1 and CDR2 from the germline V gene are SQVTM and ANQGSEA. The V and J ends lost 4 bases and 5 bases respectively, with 9 bases between them. This CDR3 region has 11 residues. These data also formed part of another study, on yellow fever vaccine responses in identical twins.

This sequence originates from a woman under 30 in good health. The chain uses TRBV29-1 and TRBJ2-7, with D perhaps given as TRBD1 or TRBD2 (5 bases each). The sequenced sample consisted of CD8+ T cells sorted from blood. The CDR3 reads CSVVWGNEQYF. The DNA for the CDR3 is TGCAGCGTTGTTTGGGGGAACGAGCAGTACTTC.